Listed here is a single T cell receptor (beta chain). Profiling relied on immunoSEQ multiplex PCR, and the TCRdb table lists in-frame clones only, not all of them. The sample has some 80,000 clones; 85% to 95% are singletons. Germline V gene sequence: CDR1 MNHEY, CDR2 SVGAGI. V was clipped by 0 bases and J by 4 bases, with 16 bases between them. This CDR3 is 16 amino acids long. This sample stems from a study of T cell responses to AZD1222 COVID-19 vaccine. This specimen consisted of peripheral blood, obtained on day 0 of AZD1222 vaccination. This sequence originates from an adult in good health. The rearrangement links TRBV6-5 to TRBJ2-7, with a weak D call TRBD2 (5 bases). CDR3: CASSYSGSAPIYEQYF. Written as DNA, the CDR3 is TGTGCCAGCAGTTACTCGGGTAGCGCACCCATTTACGAGCAGTACTTC.